One sample yielded the 12 T cell receptor beta chains listed below, sequenced in a study of T cell responses to AZD1222 COVID-19 vaccine. Clones were read by immunoSEQ multiplex PCR, and TCRdb kept only the in-frame ones, dropping some. The sample has about 130,000 clones, about nine tenths seen once. The source was peripheral blood, collected on day 0 of AZD1222 vaccination. The receptors shown here come from an adult in good health.

This clone has more than one count but fewer than ten. This chain joins TRBV7-2 and TRBJ2-7; 8 bases match TRBD2. The V gene's germline CDR1 is SGHTA and CDR2 FQGNSA. The CDR3 is 16 amino acids. V trimming: 0 bases; J trimming: 2 bases; junction bases outside the gene matches: 6. As DNA, the CDR3 is TGTGCCAGCAGCTTAGCGCAAGCGGGGGCCACCTACGAGCAGTACTTC. Amino acids: CASSLAQAGATYEQYF.

In this sample, this clone turned up once. This sample also contains other DNA sequences that code for the same CDR3. The rearrangement joins TRBV27 to TRBJ2-2; 9 bases are a match to TRBD1. This CDR3 contains 16 residues. V lost 2 bases to trimming and J lost 1 base; unmatched junction nucleotides: 2. Germline CDR1 reads MNHEY; CDR2 reads SMNVEV (reference sequence). The CDR3 DNA is TGTGCCAGCAGTTTAAGGACAGGGGTGAACACCGGGGAGCTGTTTTTT. The encoded protein is CASSLRTGVNTGELFF.

This clone has just a few counts. V gene TRBV18 combines with J gene TRBJ2-7; D is ambiguous. Germline V CDR1 and CDR2: KGHSH, LQKENI. V was cut by 3 bases and J by 2 bases, with 14 bases left in between. CDR3 length equals 15 residues. The CDR3 nucleotides read TGTGCCAGCTCACCTGGTCTGGGGATTGCCTACGAGCAGTACTTC. This gives the protein CASSPGLGIAYEQYF.

The V and J genes are TRBV7-9 and TRBJ2-7; D may be TRBD2 (6 bases). The CDR3 runs to 16 residues. Germline CDR1 reads SEHNR; CDR2 reads FQNEAQ (reference sequence). Trimming left V 2 bases short and J 0 bases short, with 14 bases between. The CDR3 DNA sequence: TGTGCCAGCAGCTTATTAGGTGGGGGGAGCTCCTACGAGCAGTACTTC. Amino acid sequence: CASSLLGGGSSYEQYF.

The V gene is TRBV5-4, the J gene TRBJ2-1; no reliable D call. Germline V gene data show CDR1 as SGHNT and CDR2 as YYREEE (reference sequence). The CDR3 is made up of 15 amino acids. V was pared by 0 bases and J by 5 bases, with 12 bases between. The chain's CDR3 is CASSLVTAKNNEQFF. The CDR3 bases are TGTGCCAGCAGCTTGGTAACAGCAAAGAACAATGAGCAGTTCTTC. Filled out from reference TRBV5-4 and TRBJ2-1, the complete variable domain reads ETGVTQSPTHLIKTRGQQVTLRCSSQSGHNTVSWYQQALGQGPQFIFQYYREEENGRGNFPPRFSGLQFPNYSSELNVNALELDDSALYLCASSLVTAKNNEQFFGPGTRLTVL.

The rearrangement uses TRBV4-3 and TRBJ2-1; TRBD2 aligns across 12 bases. The germline V gene encodes CDR1 LGHNA and CDR2 YSLEER. V was pared by 4 bases and J by 9 bases, with 7 bases of the junction left unmatched. The CDR3 covers 15 residues. The CDR3 is CASSLETSGGGEQFF. Here the CDR3 DNA reads TGCGCCAGCAGCCTAGAGACTAGCGGGGGTGGTGAGCAGTTCTTC.

The chain recombines TRBV6-1 with TRBJ2-7, with D possibly being TRBD1 or TRBD2 (7 bases each). Trimming removed 1 base from V and 4 bases from J, with 23 bases in between. The germline V gene has CDR1 MNHNS and CDR2 SASEGT. This CDR3 spans 18 amino acids. The CDR3 is CASSEGGGGAPSFYEQYF. The CDR3 DNA sequence: TGTGCCAGCAGTGAAGGGGGAGGGGGCGCCCCTTCTTTTTACGAGCAGTACTTC.

This clone came up once. V usage is TRBV10-3 and J usage is TRBJ2-1; D tentatively fits TRBD1 or TRBD2 (6 bases each). V lost 0 bases to trimming and J lost 3 bases, with 12 bases between them. Germline CDR1 reads ENHRY; CDR2 reads SYGVKD. The CDR3 extends over 16 amino acids. The CDR3 region has the DNA TGTGCCATCAGTGAGTCGAGGAGGGGGGTCTACAATGAGCAGTTCTTC. It translates to CAISESRRGVYNEQFF.

This clone came up once. The V gene is TRBV5-6, the J gene TRBJ2-2; D unresolved. CDR1 is SGHDT and CDR2 is YYEEEE in the germline V gene. The CDR3 sequence is 16 residues long. V shed 4 bases and J shed 3 bases, with 16 bases lying between them. In DNA, the CDR3 is TGTGCCAGCAGCGGTCCCGGGCCGACTTACACCGGGGAGCTGTTTTTT. This sequence encodes CASSGPGPTYTGELFF. Drawing the rest from reference TRBV5-6 and TRBJ2-2, the complete variable domain is DAGVTQSPTHLIKTRGQQVTLRCSPKSGHDTVSWYQQALGQGPQFIFQYYEEEERQRGNFPDRFSGHQFPNYSSELNVNALLLGDSALYLCASSGPGPTYTGELFFGEGSRLTVL.

This sequence joins TRBV15 and TRBJ1-2; no clear D. With 3 bases removed from V and 4 bases from J, the gap between germline ends came to 6 bases. Per the germline V gene, CDR1 is LNHNV and CDR2 is YYDKDF (reference sequence). CDR3 length: 12 amino acids. The CDR3 coding sequence is TGTGCCACCAGCAGGGCGGGCTATGGCTACACCTTC. It is translated as CATSRAGYGYTF.

J is TRBJ1-1 and V is TRBV19; possibly TRBD1 for D (6 bases). The CDR3 has 14 amino acids. Looked up from germline, CDR1 is LNHDA and CDR2 is SQIVND (reference sequence). V lost 5 bases and J lost 3, with 13 bases in between. CDR3 coding DNA: TGTGCCAGTAGTCTCCGAGGGGGGGACACTGAAGCTTTCTTT. Translated, it gives CASSLRGGDTEAFF.

The chain links TRBV11-2 to TRBJ1-4; the match to TRBD1 covers 9 bases. J lost 7 bases, V lost 1 base, and 4 bases had no gene match. Germline values: CDR1 SGHAT, CDR2 FQNNGV. This CDR3 comprises 15 residues. CDR3 amino acids: CASSLGDRDSEKLFF. The CDR3 coding sequence is TGTGCCAGCAGCTTAGGGGACAGGGATAGTGAAAAACTGTTTTTT.